This record covers a single TCR beta chain. The antigen remains unidentified. This sample is part of a study of T cells after yellow fever vaccination. Study information: Preparation used SMART-Seq v4 Ultra Low Input for the low-cell-number fractions. Whole-study findings and limits: Abundant clonotypes (contaminants from the bulk population) could be present in FACS-sorted repertoires. A large majority of primary-vaccination clones showed up again after the booster (around 96% CD4, 75% to 90% CD8).

This CDR3 contains 14 residues. Trimming removed 5 bases at V and 3 bases at J, with 13 bases between. TCRdb reanalysed the 5' RACE reads using MiXCR and keeps one entry per CDR3 protein. Seen here are around 530,000 distinct CDR3 sequences, about 17% observed once, and the top ten hold approximately 15%. This sample comprised PBMCs, obtained 5 days after the first yellow fever vaccination. This sequence originates from a young man who received the YFV17D yellow fever vaccine. This chain uses TRBV12-3 or TRBV12-4 with TRBJ1-1; the D gene is possibly TRBD1 (6 bases). CDR3 sequence: CASSTGRVYTEAFF. CDR3 DNA sequence: TGTGCCAGCAGTACAGGGCGAGTGTACACTGAAGCTTTCTTT.